This T cell receptor beta chain appears in the sequencing data of a study of technical replicates of blood from several donors. Measured with immunoSEQ multiplex PCR; TCRdb has only the in-frame clones, and not every one. Of tens of thousands of clones in the sample, 92% were seen once. CDR3 length: 13 residues. Germline V gene data show CDR1 as LNHDA and CDR2 as SQIVND (reference sequence). V shed 6 bases and J shed 3 bases, with 9 bases lying between them. The genes are TRBV19 and TRBJ1-5; D perhaps matches TRBD1 (5 bases). The sequenced sample was T cells isolated from PBMCs. This clonotype was sampled from a human donor in good health. CDR3 sequence reads: CASRTVDNQPQHF. DNA for the CDR3: TGTGCCAGTAGGACAGTTGACAATCAGCCCCAGCATTTT.